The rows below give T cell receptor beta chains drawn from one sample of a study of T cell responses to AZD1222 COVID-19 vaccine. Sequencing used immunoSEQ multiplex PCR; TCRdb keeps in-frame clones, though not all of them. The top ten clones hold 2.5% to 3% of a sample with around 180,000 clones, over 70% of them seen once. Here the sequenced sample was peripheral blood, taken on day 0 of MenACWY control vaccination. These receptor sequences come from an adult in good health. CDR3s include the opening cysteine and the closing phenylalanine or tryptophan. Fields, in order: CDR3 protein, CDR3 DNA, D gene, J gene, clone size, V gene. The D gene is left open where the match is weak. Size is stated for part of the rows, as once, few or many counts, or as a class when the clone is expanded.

CASSSLSGRASSEQYF	TGTGCCAGCAGCTCACTTAGCGGGAGGGCTTCCAGCGAGCAGTACTTC	TRBD2	TRBJ2-7	-	TRBV7-2
CASSLGLVNEQFF	TGTGCCAGCAGCTTGGGACTAGTCAATGAGCAGTTCTTC	TRBD2	TRBJ2-1	once	TRBV7-9
CASSRRDAQPQHF	TGTGCCAGTAGTCGCAGGGATGCTCAGCCCCAGCATTTT	-	TRBJ1-5	-	TRBV19
CASSLTSPGQGATEAFF	TGTGCCAGCAGTTTAACCTCCCCGGGACAGGGGGCAACTGAAGCTTTCTTT	TRBD1	TRBJ1-1	-	TRBV28
CASSPSGRPHSYEQYF	TGTGCCAGCTCCCCTAGCGGGAGGCCTCATTCCTACGAGCAGTACTTC	TRBD2	TRBJ2-7	-	TRBV18
CASSYITEDTQYF	TGTGCCAGCAGTTATATTACAGAAGATACGCAGTATTTT	-	TRBJ2-3	once	TRBV6-5
CASSGTVARNEQYF	TGTGCCAGCAGTGGGACAGTGGCCCGGAACGAGCAGTACTTC	TRBD1	TRBJ2-7	-	TRBV6-8
CATSMEDRELFF	TGTGCCACCAGCATGGAGGACCGGGAGCTGTTTTTT	-	TRBJ2-2	-	TRBV24-1
CATSRGGEGREIHEQYF	TGTGCCACCAGCAGAGGTGGGGAGGGGCGGGAGATCCACGAGCAGTACTTC	TRBD2	TRBJ2-7	-	TRBV15
CASSLGGVDTGELFF	TGTGCCAGCAGTTTAGGAGGGGTCGACACCGGGGAGCTGTTTTTT	-	TRBJ2-2	-	TRBV28
CASPILTLHGDRSNQPQHF	TGTGCTAGTCCTATACTTACACTACATGGGGACAGAAGCAATCAGCCCCAGCATTTT	TRBD1	TRBJ1-5	-	TRBV12-5
CASSSGTGTTDTQYF	TGTGCCAGCAGTTCCGGGACAGGGACGACAGATACGCAGTATTTT	TRBD1	TRBJ2-3	-	TRBV28
CASSVVGTGWGYTF	TGTGCCAGCAGCGTAGTAGGGACGGGCTGGGGCTACACCTTC	-	TRBJ1-2	-	TRBV9
CASTKGTGGNTIYF	TGTGCCAGTACCAAGGGGACGGGCGGAAACACCATATATTTT	-	TRBJ1-3	-	TRBV19
CASSHPGPPPYGYTF	TGCGCCAGCAGCCACCCGGGGCCTCCACCGTATGGCTACACCTTC	-	TRBJ1-2	once	TRBV4-1
CAWSVLTSGSSDEQYF	TGTGCCTGGAGTGTATTAACTAGCGGGAGTTCGGACGAGCAGTACTTC	TRBD2	TRBJ2-7	-	TRBV30
CASSTTNTGELFF	TGTGCCAGCAGCACTACTAACACCGGGGAGCTGTTTTTT	-	TRBJ2-2	-	TRBV6-6
CASSGGSGRLNEQFF	TGTGCCAGCAGCGGCGGGAGCGGGAGGTTGAATGAGCAGTTCTTC	TRBD2	TRBJ2-1	-	TRBV9
CASSLASSSYGYTF	TGTGCCAGCAGCTTAGCCTCCAGCTCGTATGGCTACACCTTC	-	TRBJ1-2	-	TRBV7-2
CATLTTGNNQPQHF	TGTGCCACATTGACGACAGGGAACAATCAGCCCCAGCATTTT	TRBD1	TRBJ1-5	-	TRBV28
CASSQAGQGLVLDSPLHF	TGTGCCAGCAGCCAAGCCGGACAGGGGTTGGTTTTGGATTCACCCCTCCACTTT	TRBD1	TRBJ1-6	-	TRBV4-2
CATSRGGNSYNEQFF	TGTGCCACCAGCAGAGGGGGGAACTCCTACAATGAGCAGTTCTTC	-	TRBJ2-1	-	TRBV15
CASSYKGELTHEQYF	TGTGCCAGCAGTTATAAGGGGGAGTTGACCCACGAGCAGTACTTC	-	TRBJ2-7	once	TRBV28
CASKRAVLDGYTF	TGTGCCAGCAAACGCGCCGTGCTTGATGGCTACACCTTC	-	TRBJ1-2	-	TRBV2